This note documents a single TCR beta chain sequence. V dropped 0 bases and J dropped 8 bases, with 11 bases sitting between them. The germline CDR1 and CDR2 sequences are SGHDT and YYEEEE. CDR3 length equals 13 residues. These data originate in a study of T cells in localized non-small cell lung cancer. Profiling relied on immunoSEQ multiplex PCR, and the TCRdb table lists in-frame clones only, not all of them. The sample lists just over 70,000 clones, less than 90% seen once, with 21% in the top ten. The V call is TRBV5-6, the J call TRBJ1-2; the D is unclear. The TCR comes from a male donor at least 60 years old with stage III squamous cell lung carcinoma. Sequenced here: peripheral blood, sampled before any cancer treatment. This CDR3 reads CASSLARTEGYTF. The CDR3 DNA reads TGTGCCAGCAGCTTGGCCCGAACGGAGGGCTACACCTTC.